This record covers a single T cell receptor beta chain. This clone's antigen is unknown. There are no base qualities to consult, and no much larger clone falls within one base. TCRbeta CDR3 regions were amplified from genomic DNA using the immunoSEQ Assay, a bias-controlled multiplex PCR. In the original analysis: The number of nucleated cells in each sample was estimated from the amplification of reference gene primers within the assay. To quantify the absolute abundance of each unique TCRbeta CDR3 rearrangement, sequence reads were collapsed and filtered. For each sample, productive Simpson clonality was calculated as the square root of Simpson's diversity index across productive rearrangements. TCRdb obtained this table from immuneACCESS and retained in-frame rearrangements with V and J assigned. These tables miss some clones; where compared with another copy, unresolved V genes account for less than half of the shortfall, and the remainder is unexplained. That table supplies the V and J calls and clone size; D and trimming were determined from the DNA. The sample table contains 180,000 or so clones; only one count was recorded for 86% of them. Over 0.85% of the sample is held by the ten biggest clonotypes.

Whole blood was collected in K2EDTA tubes by collaborating institutions according to the institutions' own protocols. For TCRbeta analysis, collaborators shipped samples in one of three forms: frozen whole blood, isolated PBMCs, or DNA extracted from either of those sample types. This sample was included in a study of blood T cell repertoires in COVID-19 (TCRdb year 2020). With regard to the full study: Collaborator samples came from the United States, Italy and Spain and covered acute and convalescent phases of COVID-19. The material from the prospective study consisted of cDNA or gDNA derived from T cells, B-cell-depleted T cells, or PBMCs. Subjects who had been exposed to COVID-19, were actively infected with it, or had recovered from it provided the deeply sampled blood TCRbeta repertoires that made up the dataset. The repertoires were made available in a free public database intended to serve as a resource for research on the immune response to SARS-CoV-2. Samples were obtained from the ongoing ImmuneRACE study (first 160 participants) and from about 1,300 subjects provided by 6 global collaborators. Nearly every sample came with metadata listing a de-identified subject ID, COVID-19 status, age in years and sex. HLA class I and class II types, where available, came from metadata supplied by the sample provider rather than from assay-based typing. The study at large found these results: Clinical and demographic metadata were provided uncurated, with the amount varying by source and participant.

The CDR3 goes from the cysteine to the phenylalanine over 13 residues. This entry keeps only the CDR3 DNA: 39 bases, framed from base 1. Trimming takes 3 bases off V and 5 bases off J; junction bases not matched to a gene: 2. The germline V gene supplies CDR1 SGHDN and CDR2 FVKESK. Here the chain combines TRBV14 and TRBJ2-7, and TRBD1 matches 9 of the central bases. The sample comprised peripheral blood. The source of this sequence is a man aged 18 to 29 with acute or convalescent COVID-19. The DNA sequence is given as TGTGCCAGCAGCCAGGACAGGGGCCACGAGCAGTACTTC. Its coded protein is CASSQDRGHEQYF.